The 13 T cell receptor beta chains reported below all come from one sample, sequenced in a study of control samples from healthy donors and cancer patients. Profiling relied on immunoSEQ multiplex PCR, and the TCRdb table lists in-frame clones only, not all of them. The data hold approximately 86,000 clones, with approximately 95% observed a single time. Sequencing used blood. The receptors shown here come from a young woman in good health.

In DNA, the CDR3 is TGTGCCAGCAGCCAAGGGAATGAGCAGTTCTTC. This codes for CASSQGNEQFF. V usage is TRBV3-1 (or the pseudogene TRBV3-2) and J usage is TRBJ2-1, with D unresolved. Germline lookup yields CDR1 LGHDT and CDR2 YNNKEL (reference sequence). Trimming pared 1 base from V and 7 bases from J, leaving 2 bases between. This CDR3 spans 11 amino acids.

The chain combines TRBV5-1 with TRBJ2-2, with TRBD1 matching over 11 bases. Germline loops: CDR1 SGHRS, CDR2 YFSETQ. CDR3 length: 15 amino acids. The V gene end was trimmed by 3 bases and the J gene end by 4 bases; junction bases not matched to a gene: 2. CDR3 loop: CASSSGTGGTGELFF. CDR3 bases: TGCGCCAGCAGCTCTGGGACAGGGGGCACCGGGGAGCTGTTTTTT.

CDR3 protein: CASSPGGGRGSTYEQYF. The CDR3 nucleotides are TGCGCCAGCAGCCCCGGCGGGGGCAGGGGGTCTACCTACGAGCAGTACTTC. The chain recombines TRBV4-1 with TRBJ2-7; perhaps D is TRBD1 or TRBD2 (7 bases each). CDR3 length: 17 residues. The germline V gene encodes CDR1 MGHRA and CDR2 YSYEKL. V shed 4 bases and J shed 2 bases, with 21 bases lying between them.

This clone was observed a single time. The chain is built from TRBV6-5 and TRBJ1-4; 7 nucleotides line up with TRBD1. The CDR3 covers 14 residues. V trimming: 8 bases; J trimming: 7 bases; junction bases outside the gene matches: 10. Germline V CDR1 and CDR2: MNHEY, SVGAGI. The CDR3, as DNA: TGTGCCAGCGGTCCAGGGACAGTGCCTGAAAAACTGTTTTTT. Translating it yields CASGPGTVPEKLFF.

This rearrangement joins TRBV11-2 to TRBJ1-5; D is perhaps TRBD1 (5 bases). The CDR3 is 15 residues long. Germline V CDR1 and CDR2: SGHAT, FQNNGV. V lost 4 bases, J lost 4 bases, and 14 bases lay in between. In DNA form, the CDR3 reads TGTGCCAGCAGCTCTGACAGACTACAGAATCAGCCCCAGCATTTT. Translated: CASSSDRLQNQPQHF. Filled out from reference TRBV11-2 and TRBJ1-5, the complete variable domain reads EAGVAQSPRYKIIEKRQSVAFWCNPISGHATLYWYQQILGQGPKLLIQFQNNGVVDDSQLPKDRFSAERLKGVDSTLKIQPAKLEDSAVYLCASSSDRLQNQPQHFGDGTRLSIL.

This clone appeared a single time. The CDR3 reads CASSTTGTVRGYTF. The CDR3 region has the DNA TGTGCCAGCAGCACAACCGGGACAGTTCGTGGCTACACCTTC. This chain joins TRBV9 and TRBJ1-2; 7 bases match TRBD1. There are 14 residues in the CDR3. Germline V gene sequence: CDR1 SGDLS, CDR2 YYNGEE. The J segment lost 7 bases and the V segment lost 4 bases, leaving 10 bases of the junction unmatched.

This clone has only one observation. The chain joins TRBV3-1 (or the pseudogene TRBV3-2) to TRBJ2-3; D is perhaps TRBD2 (5 bases). CDR1 is LGHDT, CDR2 YNNKEL, per germline (reference sequence). The CDR3 sequence is 15 residues long. Trimming stripped 1 base from V and 4 bases from J, with 12 bases between. CDR3 protein: CASSQGLPSADTQYF. Written as DNA, the CDR3 is TGTGCCAGCAGCCAAGGACTACCCTCGGCAGATACGCAGTATTTT.

The DNA for the CDR3 is TGTGCCAGCAGCTTAGCAACGGGGGGGCGCACAGATACGCAGTATTTT. Protein sequence: CASSLATGGRTDTQYF. The gene calls are TRBV11-2 and TRBJ2-3, with TRBD2 matching over 8 bases. This CDR3 has 16 residues. The germline V gene has CDR1 SGHAT and CDR2 FQNNGV. Trimming took 1 base from V and 1 from J; bases not matched to a gene: 4.

This chain links TRBV5-1 with TRBJ2-7; TRBD1 might be the D (6 bases). Germline CDR1 reads SGHRS; CDR2 reads YFSETQ. V gave up 4 bases and J gave up 3 bases, with 17 bases separating them. This CDR3 is built from 15 residues. The CDR3 coding sequence is TGCGCCAGCAGCCCCGTACAGGGCCGGCTCTACGAGCAGTACTTC. It codes for CASSPVQGRLYEQYF.

The rearrangement uses TRBV6-1 and TRBJ2-7, with TRBD1 as a possible D gene (6 bases). Germline V gene sequence: CDR1 MNHNS, CDR2 SASEGT. V lost 2 bases to trimming and J lost 4 bases, with 15 bases between them. The CDR3 is 15 residues long. The CDR3 region is CASSEKRTVRYEQYF. The CDR3 bases are TGTGCCAGCAGTGAAAAGAGGACAGTGAGGTACGAGCAGTACTTC.

The chain joins TRBV6-5 to TRBJ2-7; 11 bases fit TRBD2. The germline V gene has CDR1 MNHEY and CDR2 SVGAGI. Unmatched junction bases numbered 8, after V lost 8 bases and J lost 5 bases. The CDR3 is 14 residues long. CDR3 sequence reads: CASLMVAGGDEQYF. The CDR3 DNA follows: TGTGCCAGCCTTATGGTAGCGGGAGGGGACGAGCAGTACTTC.

This rearrangement joins TRBV20-1 to TRBJ2-3; D perhaps matches TRBD2 (6 bases). The CDR3 spans 14 residues. V was pared by 3 bases and J by 2 bases, with 12 bases between. CDR1 is DFQATT and CDR2 is SNEGSKA in the germline V gene (reference sequence). The CDR3 coding sequence is TGCAGTGCTAGTGTCCTAGCGTTCACAGATACGCAGTATTTT. It yields the protein CSASVLAFTDTQYF.

The chain combines TRBV18 with TRBJ1-2; D not certain. Trimming took off 3 bases at V and 2 bases at J, with 10 bases between the two ends. The CDR3 runs to 14 residues. Germline loops: CDR1 KGHSH, CDR2 LQKENI. DNA of the CDR3: TGTGCCAGCTCACCCCCGGCATCAAACTATGGCTACACCTTC. As protein: CASSPPASNYGYTF.